This T cell receptor (beta chain) was sequenced for a study of blood T cells in healthy people across ages (dated by TCRdb to the mid-2010s). In terms of the full investigation: Template switching captured roughly one uniquely barcoded TCR beta cDNA molecule per two T cells in model experiments. Using deep sequencing normalized with unique cDNA molecular identifiers, the study measured how TCR beta repertoire diversity changes with age. The study analyzed two additional independent replicas of 1 million unique cDNA reads from the same blood draw for two donors, one aged 18 to 29 and one aged 80 or older. Four age groups were formed from the donors: young (average approximately 15 years), middle-aged (just under 40), aged (about 62) and long-lived (around 80). Donors of different ages were randomly distributed across sequencing lanes to avoid experimental bias.

This clonotype has at least ten counts. Its specific antigen is unknown. No much larger clone exists at a distance of one base, and base qualities are not known. Library method: 5' RACE. The sequencer was an Illumina HiSeq 2500. A second PCR of roughly 7 to 11 cycles was performed with a sample-barcoded 5' primer and a J-beta primer mix. Each TCR beta cDNA molecule received a unique molecular identifier from a template-switch 5' adaptor carrying 12 random nucleotides. Each sample yielded at least 2.5 million CDR3-containing paired-end reads. The Mint cDNA synthesis kit, primed by a TRBC-specific oligonucleotide, was used to synthesize first-strand cDNA from all RNA. After uracil-DNA glycosylase treatment, a first 18-cycle PCR used universal primers M1SS and BC2_uni_R on all cDNA. In the source study's methods: For normalization, 1 million high-quality reads, each with a distinct molecular identifier, were randomly selected from each sample. Reads sharing molecular identifiers were discarded rather than binned into consensus sequences. MiTCR, with a Q25 quality threshold and the strictest error-elimination algorithm, was used for CDR3 identification, clonotype clustering and error correction. A nonparametric unseen species model with Euler transformation was used to estimate lower-bound total TCR beta diversity. TCRdb cleaned the public reads at Q25 with fastp, built clones with MiXCR and kept in-frame beta chains. Rows are combined by CDR3 protein, so each entry shows the most common genes and DNA. V and J calls and clone size were set by TCRdb, not the authors. This sample comprises 1.5 million to 2 million distinct CDR3 sequences, roughly 49% of them detected only once. The biggest ten clones account for roughly 2.1% of the sample.

Donors were a few dozen systemically healthy Caucasian individuals from Russia aged roughly 6 to 90 years. Around 9.7 milliliters of peripheral blood were collected from each donor into EDTA-treated Vacutainer tubes. Ficoll-Paque density-gradient centrifugation was used to isolate PBMCs, with at least 6.5 million per sample. Total RNA, at least 5.5 micrograms per sample, was extracted from PBMCs with Trizol reagent. For every donor, flow cytometry on a PBMC aliquot measured the percentage of naive CD45RAhigh/CD27high T cells. The CDR3 sequence holds 13 residues, the cysteine and phenylalanine included. Of all the DNA, just the CDR3 is kept, 39 bases in frame from base 1. CDR1 MNHEY and CDR2 SMNVEV are derived from the germline V gene (reference sequence). V sheds 5 bases and J sheds 3 bases, leaving 11 bases between their ends. Findings and caveats that apply to the study as a whole: Estimates of total diversity from one million sequenced T cells were regarded as lower bounds and underestimates. A strong correlation was found between observed TCR beta diversity and the percentage of naive T cells measured by flow cytometry. Because donor CMV infection status was unknown, age-related changes in expanded clonotypes were potentially confounded. The long-lived group showed more naive CD4+ T cells, fewer expanded clones and increased TCR diversity than the aged group, suggesting age selection. Because profiling used bulk unsorted PBMCs, naive and antigen-experienced compartments could not be compared conclusively. As age increased, observed TCR beta diversity per million T cells dropped in a roughly linear way, and a significant reduction was already evident by age around 41.

The receptor was derived from a woman aged 40 to 55 in good health. The sequenced material came from blood. This chain is built from TRBV27 and TRBJ2-7, with no reliable assignment of the D segment. The DNA reads as follows: TGTGCCAGCAGTCCCGGACGGAACTACGAGCAGTACTTC. This is translated as CASSPGRNYEQYF.